This T cell receptor beta chain was recovered during a study of blood T cells in healthy people across ages (dated by TCRdb to 2015 to 2017). About the full investigation: In model experiments, template switching captured about one uniquely barcoded TCR beta cDNA molecule for every two T cells. Using deep sequencing normalized with unique cDNA molecular identifiers, the study measured how TCR beta repertoire diversity changes with age. Using the same blood draw, the study looked at two additional independent replicas of 1 million unique cDNA reads for two donors, one aged 18 to 30 and the other aged 80 or older. Four age groups were formed from the donors: young (average roughly 16 years), middle-aged (just under 40), aged (62) and long-lived (more than 75). To avoid experimental bias, donors of different ages were randomly spread across the sequencing lanes. What the study reported, not specific to this receptor: Observed TCR beta diversity per million T cells fell roughly linearly with age, and a significant reduction was already apparent by age about 38. The percentage of naive T cells measured by flow cytometry correlated strongly with observed TCR beta diversity. Since profiling was done on bulk unsorted PBMCs, naive and antigen-experienced compartments could not be conclusively compared. Because donor CMV infection status was unknown, age-related changes in expanded clonotypes were potentially confounded. Compared with the aged group, the long-lived group had more naive CD4+ T cells, fewer expanded clones and increased TCR diversity, a pattern suggesting age selection. Estimates of total diversity based on one million sequenced T cells were regarded as lower bounds and as underestimates.

The donors were about 40 Caucasian individuals from Russia, aged roughly 6 to 90 years, who were systemically healthy. Each donor gave about 9.7 milliliters of peripheral blood, drawn into EDTA-treated Vacutainer tubes. Ficoll-Paque density-gradient centrifugation was used to isolate PBMCs, with at least 6 million obtained per sample. Total RNA, at least 6 micrograms per sample, was extracted from PBMCs with Trizol reagent. For every donor, an aliquot of PBMCs went through flow cytometry to measure the percentages of naive CD45RAhigh/CD27high T cells. The junction carries 13 bases between V and J, which are trimmed by 3 bases and 5 bases respectively. CDR1 and CDR2 are read off the germline V gene as MGHDK and SYGVNS. Spanning cysteine to phenylalanine, the CDR3 consists of 14 amino acids. CDR3 DNA only is kept here, 42 bases in frame from base 1. Library preparation was by 5' RACE. These reads were obtained on an Illumina HiSeq 2500. A second PCR of roughly 7 to 11 cycles was run with a J-beta primer mix and a sample-barcoded 5' primer. A template-switch 5' adaptor carrying 12 random nucleotides introduced a unique molecular identifier onto each TCR beta cDNA molecule. Each sample yielded at least 3 million CDR3-containing paired-end reads. First-strand cDNA synthesis was performed from all RNA using the Mint cDNA synthesis kit, with priming by a TRBC-specific oligonucleotide. Following uracil-DNA glycosylase treatment, all cDNA underwent a first 18-cycle PCR with the universal primers M1SS and BC2_uni_R. Per the original workflow: For normalization, 1 million high-quality reads, each with a distinct molecular identifier, were randomly selected from each sample. Instead of being binned into consensus sequences, reads with shared molecular identifiers were discarded. MiTCR, with a Q25 quality threshold and the strictest error-elimination algorithm, was used for CDR3 identification, clonotype clustering and error correction. A nonparametric unseen species model with Euler transformation was used to estimate a lower bound on total TCR beta diversity. TCRdb reanalyzed the raw reads on its own, using fastp at Q25 for trimming and MiXCR for clone calling, and kept in-frame beta chains. Duplicate CDR3 protein sequences are folded into a single record with the most common DNA and genes. For this entry, the V and J calls and clone size follow TCRdb and not the study's own pipeline. This sample gives 650,000 to 700,000 distinct CDR3 sequences in total; 52% of them show up just once. The ten largest clonotypes hold roughly 12% of the sample.

Worth noting for this clonotype: Its antigen remains undetermined. Base qualities are not provided; no much larger clone lies one nucleotide away.

The clonotype was recovered from a woman of 80 years or more in good health. The chain is encoded by TRBV25-1 joined to TRBJ1-2, with a weak D call of TRBD1 (5 bases match). The sequencing input was blood. The sequenced DNA is TGTGCCAGCAGTGAGGCAGGGTGGTCTTATGGCTACACCTTC. Translated, this gives CASSEAGWSYGYTF.